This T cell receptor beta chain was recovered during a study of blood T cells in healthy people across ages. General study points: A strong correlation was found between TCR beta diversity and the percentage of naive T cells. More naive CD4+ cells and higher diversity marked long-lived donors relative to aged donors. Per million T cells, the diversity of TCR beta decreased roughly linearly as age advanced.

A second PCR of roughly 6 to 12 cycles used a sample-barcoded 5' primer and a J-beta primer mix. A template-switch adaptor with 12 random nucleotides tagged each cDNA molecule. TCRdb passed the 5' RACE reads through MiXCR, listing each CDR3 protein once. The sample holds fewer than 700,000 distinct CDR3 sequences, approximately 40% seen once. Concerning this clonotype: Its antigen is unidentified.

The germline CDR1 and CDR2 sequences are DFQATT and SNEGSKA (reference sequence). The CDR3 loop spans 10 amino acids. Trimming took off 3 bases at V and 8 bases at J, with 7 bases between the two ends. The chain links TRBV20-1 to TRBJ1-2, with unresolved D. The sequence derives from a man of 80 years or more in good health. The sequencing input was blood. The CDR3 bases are TGCAGTGCTAGCGAACGGGGCTACACCTTC. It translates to CSASERGYTF.